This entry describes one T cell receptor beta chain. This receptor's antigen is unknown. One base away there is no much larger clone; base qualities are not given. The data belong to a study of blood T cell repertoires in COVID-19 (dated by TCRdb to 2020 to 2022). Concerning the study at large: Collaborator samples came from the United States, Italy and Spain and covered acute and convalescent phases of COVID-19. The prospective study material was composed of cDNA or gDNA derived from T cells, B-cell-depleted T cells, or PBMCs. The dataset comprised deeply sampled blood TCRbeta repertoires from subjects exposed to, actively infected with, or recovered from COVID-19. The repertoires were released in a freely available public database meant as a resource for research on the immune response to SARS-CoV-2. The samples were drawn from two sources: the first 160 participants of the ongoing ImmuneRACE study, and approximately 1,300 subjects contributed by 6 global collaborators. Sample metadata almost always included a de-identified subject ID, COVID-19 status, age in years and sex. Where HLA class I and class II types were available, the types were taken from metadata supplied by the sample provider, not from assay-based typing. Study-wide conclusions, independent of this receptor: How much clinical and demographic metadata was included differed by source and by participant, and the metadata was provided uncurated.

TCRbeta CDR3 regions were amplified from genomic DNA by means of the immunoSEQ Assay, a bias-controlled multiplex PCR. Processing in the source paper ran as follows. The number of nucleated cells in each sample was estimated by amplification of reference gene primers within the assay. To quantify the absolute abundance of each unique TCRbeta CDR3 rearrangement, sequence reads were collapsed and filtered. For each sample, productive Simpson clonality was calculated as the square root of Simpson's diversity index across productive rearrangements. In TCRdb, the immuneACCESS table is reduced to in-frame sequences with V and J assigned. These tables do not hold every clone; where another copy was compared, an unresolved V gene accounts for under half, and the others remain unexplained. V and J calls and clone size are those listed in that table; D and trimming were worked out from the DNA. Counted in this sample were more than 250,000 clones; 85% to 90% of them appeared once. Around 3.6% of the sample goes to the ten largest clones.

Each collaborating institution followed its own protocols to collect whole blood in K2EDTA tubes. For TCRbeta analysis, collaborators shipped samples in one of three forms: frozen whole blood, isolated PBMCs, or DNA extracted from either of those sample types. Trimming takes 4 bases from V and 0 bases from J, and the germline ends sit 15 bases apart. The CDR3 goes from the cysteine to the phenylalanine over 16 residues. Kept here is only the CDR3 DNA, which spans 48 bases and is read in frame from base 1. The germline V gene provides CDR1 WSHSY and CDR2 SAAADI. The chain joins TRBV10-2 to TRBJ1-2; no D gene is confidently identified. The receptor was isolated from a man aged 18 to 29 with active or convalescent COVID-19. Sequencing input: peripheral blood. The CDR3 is CASSVQQFSPNYGYTF. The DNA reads TGCGCCAGCAGTGTCCAACAGTTTTCTCCTAACTATGGCTACACCTTC.